Given below is one T cell receptor (beta chain) in context. Its antigen is unidentified. The sample originates from a study of vaccination and CD4 T cells after COVID-19. Cultured CD4+ T-cell DNA underwent Oncomine TCR Beta short-read sequencing. TCRdb fed the PCR reads into MiXCR, producing one record per CDR3 protein. This sample yields around 22,000 distinct CDR3 sequences, of which approximately 32% are seen a single time; about an eighth belongs to the top ten. The CDR3 runs to 15 residues. The J segment lost 5 bases and the V segment lost 0 bases, leaving 5 bases of the junction unmatched. Germline values: CDR1 DFQATT, CDR2 SNEGSKA (reference sequence). The sample's treatment: approximately 9-day PBMC culture with coronavirus spike peptide pools or control peptides (ViraFEST assay).

This rearrangement joins TRBV20-1 to TRBJ2-1; 9 bases are a match to TRBD2. Sequencing was carried out using cultured CD4+ T cells from blood. The TCR was taken from a human donor with COVID-19. The CDR3 DNA reads TGCAGTGCTAGAGATCGGAGCGGGGGGAACAATGAGCAGTTCTTC. Encoded protein: CSARDRSGGNNEQFF.